The rows below give T cell receptor beta chains drawn from one sample of a study of human T cells and chemical hapten exposure. One entry per CDR3 protein results from TCRdb running MiXCR on the RACE reads. The table shows some 98,000 distinct CDR3 sequences, with 10% to 14% occurring only once. Sequenced material: whole blood, taken in connection with sensitization to the hapten diphenylcyclopropenone (DPC). The source is a woman aged 55-70 years with alopecia areata. Some clones in this sample may be carry-over from other donors' samples. The CDR3 runs from the conserved cysteine through the conserved F or W. The D gene is left open where the match is weak.

j_gene: TRBJ1-4; d_gene: TRBD1; v_gene: TRBV18; CDR3aa: CASSPRGTGEPEKLFF
j_gene: TRBJ2-7; d_gene: TRBD2; v_gene: TRBV19; CDR3aa: CASSTRHPGASTGGEQYF
j_gene: TRBJ2-4; d_gene: TRBD1; v_gene: TRBV7-3; CDR3aa: CASSPAPGQGFKNIQYF
j_gene: TRBJ1-5; d_gene: .; v_gene: TRBV7-2; CDR3aa: CASSLALYSNQPQHF
j_gene: TRBJ2-2; d_gene: TRBD2; v_gene: TRBV7-3; CDR3aa: CASSPRGLAGNTGELFF
j_gene: TRBJ1-4; d_gene: .; v_gene: TRBV9; CDR3aa: CASSVGVREREKLFF
j_gene: TRBJ2-1; d_gene: .; v_gene: TRBV7-3; CDR3aa: CASSLSSGSDEQFF
j_gene: TRBJ1-1; d_gene: .; v_gene: TRBV29-1; CDR3aa: CSVEAEKTYTEAFF
j_gene: TRBJ2-5; d_gene: .; v_gene: TRBV5-1; CDR3aa: CASSLGGQETQYF
j_gene: TRBJ2-2; d_gene: .; v_gene: TRBV7-9; CDR3aa: CASSLGTANTGELFF